This is a list of T cell receptor beta chains from one sample in a study of CD8+ T cells in alopecia areata. The protocol was immunoSEQ multiplex PCR, while the TCRdb copy is restricted to in-frame clones and leaves out a portion. The data contain about 190,000 clones, around 56% of them singletons. The sequences come from CD4+ T cells sorted from blood, collected at week 4, from a patient treated with tofacitinib. These receptors originate from a human donor with alopecia areata. CDR3s include the opening cysteine and the closing phenylalanine or tryptophan. A D gene is named only where the DNA matches it firmly. Size is omitted from some rows. Given values are once, few, many or a class for expanded clones.

TRBJ1-1 | TRBV29-1 | - | - | TGCAGCGGGCAGGAGAACACTGAAGCTTTCTTT | CSGQENTEAFF
TRBJ2-3 | TRBV25-1 | - | - | TGTGCCAGCAGTAGGTTGTGGAGCAGCCAGGGAGATACGCAGTATTTT | CASSRLWSSQGDTQYF
TRBJ2-5 | TRBV7-2 | - | TRBD1 | TGTGCCAGCAGTTATGGAGGGACAGGGGGCCGGGAGACCCAGTACTTC | CASSYGGTGGRETQYF
TRBJ2-7 | TRBV9 | - | TRBD1 | TGTGCCAGCAGCGCCGGGACAGGGGGCGGGTACGAGCAGTACTTC | CASSAGTGGGYEQYF
TRBJ1-1 | TRBV10-3 | - | - | TGTGCCATCAGTGAGTCTGGCGGGAGGACTGAAGCTTTCTTT | CAISESGGRTEAFF
TRBJ2-3 | TRBV15 | - | TRBD2 | TGTGCCACCAGCAGCGCTCTCGGGGCGGGAGGGCCGGATACGCAGTATTTT | CATSSALGAGGPDTQYF
TRBJ2-5 | TRBV7-3 | - | TRBD2 | TGTGCCAGCAGCTCCGCCCGTCGGACTAGCGGGAGGGAAGAGACCCAGTACTTC | CASSSARRTSGREETQYF
TRBJ1-4 | TRBV18 | - | - | TGTGCCAGCTCACCACCGCGCGACAGCAATGAAAAACTGTTTTTT | CASSPPRDSNEKLFF
TRBJ2-7 | TRBV9 | - | - | TGTGCCAGCAGCGTAGCTGCCGGAGGCGAGCAGTACTTC | CASSVAAGGEQYF
TRBJ2-1 | TRBV19 | - | - | TGTGCCAGTAGTATCTCGGGCGTCCCCAATGAGCAGTTCTTC | CASSISGVPNEQFF
TRBJ1-2 | TRBV27 | - | - | TGTGCCAGCAGTCCAGGGACAACCCTCTATGGCTACACCTTC | CASSPGTTLYGYTF
TRBJ2-5 | TRBV28 | - | TRBD1 | TGTGCCAGCAGTCCCCGCGGACAGGGTTCGGAGACCCAGTACTTC | CASSPRGQGSETQYF
TRBJ2-3 | TRBV7-9 | few | - | TGTGCCAGCAGCTTCGGGACAGCGGGTATAGATACGCAGTATTTT | CASSFGTAGIDTQYF
TRBJ2-3 | TRBV5-1 | - | - | TGCGCCAGCAGCTCTTTTGATACGCAGTATTTT | CASSSFDTQYF
TRBJ1-1 | TRBV30 | - | - | TGTGCCTGGAGTAGGGGAAGGATGAACACTGAAGCTTTCTTT | CAWSRGRMNTEAFF
TRBJ1-1 | TRBV11-2 | - | - | TGTGCCAGCAGCTTGGGGGTGAACACTGAAGCTTTCTTT | CASSLGVNTEAFF